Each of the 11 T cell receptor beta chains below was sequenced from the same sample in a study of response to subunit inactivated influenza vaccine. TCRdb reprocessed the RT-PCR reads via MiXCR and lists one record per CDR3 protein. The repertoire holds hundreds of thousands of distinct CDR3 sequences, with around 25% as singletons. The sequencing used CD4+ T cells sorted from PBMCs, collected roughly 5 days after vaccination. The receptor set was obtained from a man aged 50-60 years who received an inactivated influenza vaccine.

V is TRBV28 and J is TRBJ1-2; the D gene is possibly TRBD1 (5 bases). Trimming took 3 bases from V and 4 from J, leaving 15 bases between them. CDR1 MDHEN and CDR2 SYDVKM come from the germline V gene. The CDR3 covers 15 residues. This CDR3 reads CASSFGAGMAYGYTF. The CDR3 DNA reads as TGTGCCAGCAGTTTCGGCGCAGGGATGGCCTATGGCTACACCTTC.

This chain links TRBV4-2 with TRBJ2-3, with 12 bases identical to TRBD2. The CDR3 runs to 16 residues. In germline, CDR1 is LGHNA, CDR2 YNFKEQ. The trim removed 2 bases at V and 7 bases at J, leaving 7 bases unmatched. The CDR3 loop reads CASSQPTSGGLNTQYF. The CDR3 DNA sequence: TGTGCCAGCAGCCAACCGACTAGCGGGGGTTTAAATACGCAGTATTTT.

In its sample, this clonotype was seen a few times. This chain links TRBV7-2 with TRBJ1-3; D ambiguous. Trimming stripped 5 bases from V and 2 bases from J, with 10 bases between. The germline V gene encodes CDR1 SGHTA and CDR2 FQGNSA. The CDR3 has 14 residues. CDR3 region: CASSPGRAGNTIYF. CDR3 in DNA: TGTGCCAGCAGCCCGGGGAGAGCTGGAAACACCATATATTTT.

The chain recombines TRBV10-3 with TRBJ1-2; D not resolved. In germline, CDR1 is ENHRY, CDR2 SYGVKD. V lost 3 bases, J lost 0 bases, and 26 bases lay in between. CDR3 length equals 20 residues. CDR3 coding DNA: TGTGCCATCAGTGACCTAGTTCCCGGCTTAGGCCCAAGCTCTAACTATGGCTACACCTTC. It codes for CAISDLVPGLGPSSNYGYTF.

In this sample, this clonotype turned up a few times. The CDR3 reads CASSAPGPLNEQFF. CDR3 bases: TGTGCCAGCAGCGCACCGGGCCCTCTCAATGAGCAGTTCTTC. This chain connects TRBV9 to TRBJ2-1; D not resolved. In germline, CDR1 is SGDLS, CDR2 YYNGEE. Trimming shortened V by 3 bases and J by 6 bases, and 13 bases separated the two germline ends. The CDR3 loop spans 14 amino acids. Supplemented by reference TRBV9 and TRBJ2-1, the full variable domain reads DSGVTQTPKHLITATGQRVTLRCSPRSGDLSVYWYQQSLDQGLQFLIQYYNGEERAKGNILERFSAQQFPDLHSELNLSSLELGDSALYFCASSAPGPLNEQFFGPGTRLTVL.

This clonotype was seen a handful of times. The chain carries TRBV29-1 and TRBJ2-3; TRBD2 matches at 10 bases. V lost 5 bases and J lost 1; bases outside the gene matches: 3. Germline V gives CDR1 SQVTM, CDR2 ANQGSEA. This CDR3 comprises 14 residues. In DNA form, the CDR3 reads TGCAGCGTTCCTAGCGGGAGTCGCACAGATACGCAGTATTTT. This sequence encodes CSVPSGSRTDTQYF.

The CDR3 loop reads CASSYDRTSNEQFF. The CDR3 DNA reads TGTGCCAGCAGTTACGATCGAACCTCCAATGAGCAGTTCTTC. The chain has TRBV6-5 and TRBJ2-1; D gene uncertain. The V end was cut by 2 bases, the J end by 6 bases, with 11 bases between. The CDR3 consists of 14 residues. Germline CDR1 is MNHEY and CDR2 is SVGAGI.

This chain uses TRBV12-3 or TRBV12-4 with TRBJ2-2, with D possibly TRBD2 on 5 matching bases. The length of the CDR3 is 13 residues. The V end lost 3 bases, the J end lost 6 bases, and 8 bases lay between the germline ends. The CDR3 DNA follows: TGTGCCAGCAGTTTTCAAGCGGCCGGGGAGCTGTTTTTT. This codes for CASSFQAAGELFF.

The CDR3: CSVRAQGNEQFF. CDR3 bases: TGCAGCGTTCGGGCTCAGGGCAATGAGCAGTTCTTC. The rearrangement links TRBV29-1 to TRBJ2-1, with D possibly TRBD1 on 5 matching bases. The CDR3 contains 12 residues. CDR1 is SQVTM and CDR2 is ANQGSEA in the germline V gene. V was clipped by 5 bases and J by 6 bases, with 11 bases between them.

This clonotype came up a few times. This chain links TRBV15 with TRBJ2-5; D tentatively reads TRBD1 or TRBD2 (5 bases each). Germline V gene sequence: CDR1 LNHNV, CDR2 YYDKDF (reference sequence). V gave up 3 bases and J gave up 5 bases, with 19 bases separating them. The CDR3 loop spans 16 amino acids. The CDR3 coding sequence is TGTGCCACCAGCAGGGGGTTGGGGACCCGCTTGGAGACCCAGTACTTC. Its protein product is CATSRGLGTRLETQYF. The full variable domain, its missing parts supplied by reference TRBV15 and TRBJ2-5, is DAMVIQNPRYQVTQFGKPVTLSCSQTLNHNVMYWYQQKSSQAPKLLFHYYDKDFNNEADTPDNFQSRRPNTSFCFLDIRSPGLGDTAMYLCATSRGLGTRLETQYFGPGTRLLVL.

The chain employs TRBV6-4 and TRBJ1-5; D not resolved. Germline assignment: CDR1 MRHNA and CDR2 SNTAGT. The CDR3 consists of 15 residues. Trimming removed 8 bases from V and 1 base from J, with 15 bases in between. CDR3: CASRLSHESNQPQHF. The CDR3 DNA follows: TGTGCCAGCCGGTTGAGCCATGAGAGCAATCAGCCCCAGCATTTT.